One and the same sample provided the 2 T cell receptor beta chains below, sequenced in a study of T cells in women clearing cervical HPV infection. Sequencing was performed with immunoSEQ multiplex PCR; in TCRdb, only in-frame clones are kept and a portion is missing. In all, the sample yields fewer than 40,000 clones. Specimen: blood buffy coat. The receptors originated from a woman aged 18 to 75 with a cervical HPV16 infection that either progressed to CIN3+ or cleared (not recorded which).

Points on this clone: Read data end 3 residues before the CDR3 end; the end is taken from the germline J gene. This rearrangement joins TRBV18 to TRBJ2-3, with D tentatively TRBD1 (5 bases). V dropped 3 bases and J dropped 4 bases, with 11 bases sitting between them. From germline, CDR1 is KGHSH and CDR2 LQKENI. The CDR3 spans 14 residues. CDR3 DNA (partial): TGTGCCAGCTCACCGGGTCAGGGTTCAGATACG. This sequence encodes CASSPGQGSDT. Given in full, the CDR3 is CASSPGQGSDTQYF.

Of note for this clone: The read is 3 residues too short to cover the CDR3 end, so that end is filled in from the germline J gene. The chain recombines TRBV30 with TRBJ1-4; D is undetermined. CDR3 length equals 13 residues. V was trimmed by 2 bases and J by 8 bases, leaving 12 bases between them. Germline V gene sequence: CDR1 GTSNPN, CDR2 SVGIG (reference sequence). The sequenced part of the CDR3 DNA is TGTGCCTGGAGTTTACCAGGCTCCGAAAAA. As protein: CAWSLPGSEK. The entire CDR3 is CAWSLPGSEKLFF. The complete variable domain, with remaining parts taken from reference TRBV30 and TRBJ1-4, reads SQTIHQWPATLVQPVGSPLSLECTVEGTSNPNLYWYRQAAGRGLQLLFYSVGIGQISSEVPQNLSASRPQDRQFILSSKKLLLSDSGFYLCAWSLPGSEKLFFGSGTQLSVL.